A selection of T cell receptor beta chains follows, all from one sample in a study of response to subunit inactivated influenza vaccine. TCRdb passed the RT-PCR reads through MiXCR, listing each CDR3 protein once. The repertoire holds 550,000 to 800,000 distinct CDR3 sequences, with about a sixth as singletons. Specimen: PBMCs from blood, collected 12 days after vaccination. These receptors were taken from a man aged 45-60 years who received an inactivated influenza vaccine. Each CDR3 is given with its conserved first and last residue. Each record gives: clone size, D gene, J gene, V gene, CDR3 DNA, CDR3 protein. A D gene is named only where the DNA matches it firmly. A clone size is listed for some rows: how often the clone was seen (once, few, many), or a class if it is expanded.

>-|TRBD1|TRBJ1-2|TRBV6-1
TGTGCCAGCAGTACCTGGGACAGGGGGTACTATGGCTACACCTTC
CASSTWDRGYYGYTF
>few|TRBD2|TRBJ2-2|TRBV24-1
TGTGCCACCAGTGCGGGAGGGTGGACCGGGGAGCTGTTTTTT
CATSAGGWTGELFF
>-|-|TRBJ2-3|TRBV12-3/TRBV12-4
TGTGCCAGCAGCCCCCGTAGGGACTTCTCTACGCAGTATTTT
CASSPRRDFSTQYF
>many|TRBD1|TRBJ2-5|TRBV24-1
TGTGCCACCAGTGATTCCGCCGGGACAGGGGGCTGGGAGACCCAGTACTTC
CATSDSAGTGGWETQYF
>-|-|TRBJ1-2|TRBV6-1
TGTGCCAGCAGTGAACAGACAGGTGGCTACACCTTC
CASSEQTGGYTF
>many|-|TRBJ2-7|TRBV12-3/TRBV12-4
TGTGCCAGCAGGACCGGGACTCTCTCCCAGCAGTACTTC
CASRTGTLSQQYF
>-|TRBD2|TRBJ2-3|TRBV7-2
TGTGCCAGCAGCTTAGGAGGGAGGGCCGGGACAGATACGCAGTATTTT
CASSLGGRAGTDTQYF
>-|TRBD1|TRBJ2-2|TRBV10-3
TGTGCCATCACCGATGGGACAGGGAACACCGGGGAGCTGTTTTTT
CAITDGTGNTGELFF
>-|-|TRBJ1-3|TRBV7-2
TGTGCCAGCAGCTTAGGGAGGGGGAGCTCTGGAAACACCATATATTTT
CASSLGRGSSGNTIYF
>few|-|TRBJ2-1|TRBV3-1
TGTGCCAGCAGCCAAGATTACGGGGGTGCCCGTGAGCAGTTCTTC
CASSQDYGGAREQFF
>-|TRBD2|TRBJ2-3|TRBV6-1
TGTGCCAGCAGACAACTAGCGGGGGGGGTAGATACGCAGTATTTT
CASRQLAGGVDTQYF
>-|TRBD2|TRBJ2-1|TRBV7-9
TGTGCCAGCAGCACTAGCGGGAGGGCCTCGAGCAATGAGCAGTTCTTC
CASSTSGRASSNEQFF
>few|TRBD1|TRBJ1-5|TRBV12-3/TRBV12-4
TGTGCCAGCAGTCATCAGGGGGTTAAAAATCAGCCCCAGCATTTT
CASSHQGVKNQPQHF
>-|TRBD2|TRBJ2-4|TRBV28
TGTGCCAGCAAAGGGGTAGCGGGCACTCCTTCGGGCAAAAACATTCAGTACTTC
CASKGVAGTPSGKNIQYF
>few|-|TRBJ2-5|TRBV7-6
TGTGCCAGCAGCTTAGTTGGCAATCAACCCCAGTACTTC
CASSLVGNQPQYF
>many|-|TRBJ1-2|TRBV4-3
TGCGCCAGCAGCAACCCCGGGGGATATGGCTACACCTTC
CASSNPGGYGYTF
>-|TRBD1|TRBJ2-5|TRBV12-3/TRBV12-4
TGTGCCAGCAGCCCGGGACAGCTCCTGTTGTCCCAGTACTTC
CASSPGQLLLSQYF
>-|-|TRBJ1-1|TRBV5-6
TGTGCCAGCAGCTTGCGTCCAGGGAGGACTGAAGCTTTCTTT
CASSLRPGRTEAFF
>many|TRBD2|TRBJ2-3|TRBV29-1
TGCAGCGTTAGTCTGGCGGGAGGGATCACAGATACGCAGTATTTT
CSVSLAGGITDTQYF
>-|TRBD2|TRBJ2-3|TRBV18
TGTGCCAGCTCACTAGGATTAGCGGGAGTTATGCCAGATACGCAGTATTTT
CASSLGLAGVMPDTQYF
>few|-|TRBJ2-3|TRBV7-6
TGTGCCAGCAGCTTAGGCCGGGGACTCACAGATACGCAGTATTTT
CASSLGRGLTDTQYF
>-|TRBD1|TRBJ2-7|TRBV11-1
TGTGCCAGCAGCTCGGGACAGGGGTTACCCTACGAGCAGTACTTC
CASSSGQGLPYEQYF
>-|TRBD2|TRBJ2-7|TRBV5-4
TGTGCCAGCAGCTTGCCGAACTCTGGGACTAGCACCAACGAGCAGTACTTC
CASSLPNSGTSTNEQYF
>-|TRBD2|TRBJ2-7|TRBV7-2
TGTGCCAGCAGGTCGACTAGCGGAGGTGCCGAGCAGTACTTC
CASRSTSGGAEQYF
>many|-|TRBJ2-6|TRBV10-3
TGTGCCATCAGAGGGACGGAAGTGTCTGGGGCCAACGTCCTGACTTTC
CAIRGTEVSGANVLTF
>many|-|TRBJ1-4|TRBV29-1
TGCAGCGTTGAAAGGGGGGAAAAACTGTTTTTT
CSVERGEKLFF
>-|-|TRBJ2-7|TRBV29-1
TGCAGCGCCGGACTGTCCTCCTACGAGCAGTACTTC
CSAGLSSYEQYF
>few|TRBD1|TRBJ2-1|TRBV7-2
TGTGCCAGCAGCTTACGGCGACAGGGGTGGTTGGCCAGTGAGCAGTTCTTC
CASSLRRQGWLASEQFF
>-|-|TRBJ2-5|TRBV2
TGTGCCAGCAGCCAACGGATAGAGACCCAGTACTTC
CASSQRIETQYF
>many|TRBD1|TRBJ2-1|TRBV6-4
TGTGCCAGCAGTGACACAGGGGGCAAGAATGAGCAGTTCTTC
CASSDTGGKNEQFF